This T cell receptor beta chain was obtained from a study of T cell changes during pregnancy in multiple sclerosis. Clones were sequenced by immunoSEQ multiplex PCR, and TCRdb holds only the in-frame ones, with some missing. The sample has under 110,000 clones, about 89% seen once; the top ten hold 1.5% to 2%. The V segment lost 0 bases and the J segment 2 bases; nucleotides outside the gene matches: 6. Germline V gene sequence: CDR1 SGHVS, CDR2 FNYEAQ. The CDR3 consists of 17 residues. The specimen was peripheral blood, collected before pregnancy. The receptor's source is a female donor with multiple sclerosis, enrolled in a pregnancy study. This rearrangement joins TRBV7-6 to TRBJ2-7, with 11 bases identical to TRBD2. This chain's CDR3 is CASSLAPLAGGPYEQYF. The DNA for the CDR3 is TGTGCCAGCAGCTTAGCGCCCCTAGCGGGGGGCCCCTACGAGCAGTACTTC.